Listed below are T cell receptor beta chains from one sample, sequenced in a study of T cells in Graves' hyperthyroidism and ophthalmopathy. From the multiplex PCR reads, TCRdb called clonotypes with MiXCR, one entry per CDR3 protein. The sample carries 700,000 or so distinct CDR3 sequences, over 15% recorded once. Sequenced input: blood. The source of these receptors is a man aged 18 to 30 with Graves' hyperthyroidism. CDR3s include the opening cysteine and the closing phenylalanine or tryptophan. A D gene is named only where the DNA matches it firmly. The size field is filled for only some rows; it gives once, few, many or a size class.

j_call d_call clone_size v_call cdr3_nt cdr3_aa
TRBJ1-3 - - TRBV30 TGTGCCTGGAGTGGATCGGGAAACACCATATATTTT CAWSGSGNTIYF
TRBJ1-1 - few TRBV20-1 TGCAGTGCTAGACGTGGGGCGGTGAACACTGAAGCTTTCTTT CSARRGAVNTEAFF
TRBJ1-1 - many TRBV27 TGTGCCAGCCACCCAACGGGGGTTTACACTGAAGCTTTCTTT CASHPTGVYTEAFF
TRBJ1-2 TRBD1 - TRBV5-4 TGTGCCAGCAGCTTGGAGGTGGGGACAGCGTCGGATGGCTACACCTTC CASSLEVGTASDGYTF
TRBJ2-1 - many TRBV2 TGTGCCAGCAACCAGGGTTCTATAGCCTACAATGAGCAGTTCTTC CASNQGSIAYNEQFF
TRBJ2-3 TRBD2 - TRBV4-2 TGTGCCAGCAGCCGGAGGGTAGCTAGCGGGAGGGTAAGCACAGATACGCAGTATTTT CASSRRVASGRVSTDTQYF
TRBJ1-6 - few TRBV9 TGTGCCAGCAGCGTCTTCCCTCTCTATAATTCACCCCTCCACTTT CASSVFPLYNSPLHF
TRBJ2-7 - few TRBV11-3 TGTGCCAGCAGCCCCTTGAACGGGGAGCAGTACTTC CASSPLNGEQYF
TRBJ2-5 - - TRBV7-3 TGTGCCAGCAGCTTAAGCGTACAAGAGACCCAGTACTTC CASSLSVQETQYF
TRBJ2-3 TRBD2 - TRBV7-8 TGTGCCAGCAGCCCGTGGACTAGCGGGTACACAGATACGCAGTATTTT CASSPWTSGYTDTQYF
TRBJ2-1 - few TRBV27 TGTGCCAGCAGTTTTATCGACAGTAGCTCCTACAATGAGCAGTTCTTC CASSFIDSSSYNEQFF
TRBJ2-2 - many TRBV7-9 TGTGCCAGCAGCCAGACCCTAGCAACCGCGAACACCGGGGAGCTGTTTTTT CASSQTLATANTGELFF
TRBJ2-7 - - TRBV18 TGTGCCAGCTCACCATGGGCGGGGAGCGAGCAGTACTTC CASSPWAGSEQYF